Listed below are T cell receptor beta chains from one sample, sequenced in a study of blood T cells in healthy people across ages. TCRdb reprocessed the 5' RACE reads with MiXCR, giving one entry per CDR3 protein. The sample contains 850,000 to 1,000,000 distinct CDR3 sequences, approximately 50% of which appear only once. The sample taken for sequencing was blood. All receptors come from a woman aged 60 to 75 in good health. Both conserved end residues are part of each CDR3. The order of the fields is D gene, V gene, clone size, J gene, CDR3 length, CDR3 DNA, CDR3 protein. A D gene is named only where the DNA matches it firmly. Only some rows state a clone size, as once, few, many or a class for expanded clones.

D: NA
V: TRBV6-5
size: NA
J: TRBJ2-7
length: 17
DNA: TGTGCCAGCAGTTACCGATTATCTGGTAGTAGTTCCTACGAGCAGTACTTC
CDR3: CASSYRLSGSSSYEQYF

D: TRBD1
V: TRBV30
size: NA
J: TRBJ2-7
length: 14
DNA: TGTGCCTGGGCGATCGGGACAGGGGAATACGAGCAGTACTTC
CDR3: CAWAIGTGEYEQYF

D: TRBD1
V: TRBV10-3
size: NA
J: TRBJ2-5
length: 15
DNA: TGTGCCACGGAAGAAAGAGGACAGGGAGAAGAGACCCAGTACTTC
CDR3: CATEERGQGEETQYF

D: NA
V: TRBV7-3
size: NA
J: TRBJ2-1
length: 16
DNA: TGTGCCAGCAGCTTACCGTCTGCGGGGCCAGGCAATGAGCAGTTCTTC
CDR3: CASSLPSAGPGNEQFF

D: TRBD2
V: TRBV7-9
size: NA
J: TRBJ2-3
length: 16
DNA: TGTGCCAGCAGCGGGACTAGCGGGAGGGCCATAGATGCGCAGTATTTT
CDR3: CASSGTSGRAIDAQYF

D: TRBD2
V: TRBV10-3
size: NA
J: TRBJ2-7
length: 18
DNA: TGTGCCATCAGTGAGTCTGGGACTAGCGGGAGGCACGGCTACGAGCAGTACTTC
CDR3: CAISESGTSGRHGYEQYF

D: TRBD2
V: TRBV29-1
size: NA
J: TRBJ2-7
length: 13
DNA: TGCAGCGTCGTAGCGGGAGCCGGTTACGAGCAGTACTTC
CDR3: CSVVAGAGYEQYF

D: NA
V: TRBV29-1
size: few
J: TRBJ1-1
length: 13
DNA: TGCAGCGTTGGGGACCCGGGGCGTACTGAAGCTTTCTTT
CDR3: CSVGDPGRTEAFF

D: TRBD1
V: TRBV20-1
size: NA
J: TRBJ2-5
length: 14
DNA: TGCAGTGCAGCATCTTCAGGGGGCCGGGAGACCCAGTACTTC
CDR3: CSAASSGGRETQYF

D: TRBD2
V: TRBV20-1
size: NA
J: TRBJ2-1
length: 15
DNA: TGCAGTGCTAGAGATTTAGCGGGAGGGGCCAATGAGCAGTTCTTC
CDR3: CSARDLAGGANEQFF

D: TRBD2
V: TRBV28
size: NA
J: TRBJ2-7
length: 15
DNA: TGTGCCAGCAGTGAGACTAGCGGGGACTTATACGAGCAGTACTTC
CDR3: CASSETSGDLYEQYF

D: NA
V: TRBV12-3/TRBV12-4
size: few
J: TRBJ2-1
length: 10
DNA: TGTGCCAGCAGTTTATATGAGCAGTTCTTC
CDR3: CASSLYEQFF

D: TRBD1
V: TRBV20-1
size: NA
J: TRBJ2-1
length: 14
DNA: TGCAGTGCTAGTCGCAGGGGGACCTACAATGAGCGGTTCTTC
CDR3: CSASRRGTYNERFF

D: NA
V: TRBV20-1
size: NA
J: TRBJ2-7
length: 15
DNA: TGCAGTGCTAACACGGGACTCGTGAGCTCCTACGAGCAGTACTTC
CDR3: CSANTGLVSSYEQYF

D: NA
V: TRBV20-1
size: many
J: TRBJ2-5
length: 13
DNA: TGCAGTGCTACCTCCGGGAACCGGAGGGCCCAGTACTTC
CDR3: CSATSGNRRAQYF

D: TRBD2
V: TRBV18
size: NA
J: TRBJ2-7
length: 15
DNA: TGTGCCAGCTCACCAGGTAGCGGGAGTAGCTACGAGCAGTACTTC
CDR3: CASSPGSGSSYEQYF

D: TRBD2
V: TRBV2
size: few
J: TRBJ2-7
length: 15
DNA: TGTGCCAGCAGTCCTAGGGGGACTAGAGCGTCCGAGCAGTACTTC
CDR3: CASSPRGTRASEQYF

D: NA
V: TRBV29-1
size: NA
J: TRBJ2-6
length: 16
DNA: TGCAGCGTTGCTTCACAAACTGACTCTGGGGCCAACGTCCTGACTTTC
CDR3: CSVASQTDSGANVLTF

D: NA
V: TRBV20-1
size: NA
J: TRBJ2-7
length: 18
DNA: TGCAGTGCTAGAGCAACGCCCTTGTCGAGCCCTATTGATGTGGGCCAGTACTTC
CDR3: CSARATPLSSPIDVGQYF

D: NA
V: TRBV25-1
size: NA
J: TRBJ1-6
length: 16
DNA: TGTGCCAGCAGAGACAGTTCGAGCTCCTATAATTCACCCCTCCACTTT
CDR3: CASRDSSSSYNSPLHF

D: NA
V: TRBV5-1
size: NA
J: TRBJ1-1
length: 14
DNA: TGCGCCAGCCTACCGGGCCCAGGGGACACTGAAGCTTTCTTT
CDR3: CASLPGPGDTEAFF

D: NA
V: TRBV20-1
size: NA
J: TRBJ2-5
length: 12
DNA: TGCAGTGCTAGTGCGATCCAAGAGACCCAGTACTTC
CDR3: CSASAIQETQYF

D: NA
V: TRBV29-1
size: few
J: TRBJ1-1
length: 14
DNA: TGCAGCGTTGGGGCAGGGAATTTGATCGCTGAAGCTTTCTTT
CDR3: CSVGAGNLIAEAFF

D: NA
V: TRBV11-3
size: NA
J: TRBJ2-7
length: 15
DNA: TGTGCCAGCAGCTTAGAAAGGACTGAAGTTTACGAGCAGTACTTC
CDR3: CASSLERTEVYEQYF

D: TRBD2
V: TRBV11-2
size: few
J: TRBJ2-5
length: 17
DNA: TGTGCCAGCAGCTTAGGACTAGCGAAAACACGGTGGGAGACCCAGTACTTC
CDR3: CASSLGLAKTRWETQYF

D: NA
V: TRBV5-1
size: NA
J: TRBJ2-1
length: 13
DNA: TGCGCCAGCAGCGTTAGGGGTGGGTATGAGCAGTTCTTC
CDR3: CASSVRGGYEQFF

D: NA
V: TRBV18
size: few
J: TRBJ1-1
length: 15
DNA: TGTGCCAGCTCACCACCCCGACAGCTCAACACTGAAGCTTTCTTT
CDR3: CASSPPRQLNTEAFF

D: TRBD1
V: TRBV28
size: NA
J: TRBJ2-1
length: 17
DNA: TGTGCCAGCAGTAGCCCCCCGACAGGGGCAGGCTACAATGAGCAGTTCTTC
CDR3: CASSSPPTGAGYNEQFF

D: NA
V: TRBV14
size: NA
J: TRBJ2-7
length: 14
DNA: TGTGCCAGCAGCCAAGCCGGAGTCCCCTACGAGCAGTACTTC
CDR3: CASSQAGVPYEQYF

D: TRBD2
V: TRBV7-8
size: NA
J: TRBJ2-3
length: 15
DNA: TGTGCCAGCATCAGGACTAGCGGACGAGGAGATACGCAGTATTTT
CDR3: CASIRTSGRGDTQYF

D: NA
V: TRBV20-1
size: NA
J: TRBJ1-1
length: 14
DNA: TGCAGTGCTAGAGATCCAAACAGGAACACTGAAGCTTTCTTT
CDR3: CSARDPNRNTEAFF

D: TRBD1
V: TRBV10-2
size: NA
J: TRBJ1-1
length: 14
DNA: TGCGCCAGCACCCGACAGGGGTGGGACACTGAAGCTTTCTTT
CDR3: CASTRQGWDTEAFF

D: TRBD1
V: TRBV5-1
size: NA
J: TRBJ2-5
length: 15
DNA: TGCGCCAGCAGCTATACGGACAGGGACGAAGAGACCCAGTACTTC
CDR3: CASSYTDRDEETQYF

D: NA
V: TRBV10-3
size: NA
J: TRBJ2-5
length: 13
DNA: TGTGCCACCACCCAGCGGTCCCAAGAGACCCAGTACTTC
CDR3: CATTQRSQETQYF

D: NA
V: TRBV7-9
size: NA
J: TRBJ1-2
length: 13
DNA: TGTGCCAGCACGGGGCTCCAATCCTATGGCTACACCTTC
CDR3: CASTGLQSYGYTF

D: TRBD2
V: TRBV7-2
size: NA
J: TRBJ2-7
length: 14
DNA: TGTGCCAGCAGCCAAGCAGGACTAGCTTACGAGCAGTACTTC
CDR3: CASSQAGLAYEQYF

D: NA
V: TRBV19
size: NA
J: TRBJ2-7
length: 11
DNA: TGTGCCAGTATTGAGGTATTCGAGCAGTACTTC
CDR3: CASIEVFEQYF

D: NA
V: TRBV6-5
size: NA
J: TRBJ2-2
length: 15
DNA: TGTGCCAGCAGGGCACTAGATGTGGACACCGGGGAGCTGTTTTTT
CDR3: CASRALDVDTGELFF

D: NA
V: TRBV20-1
size: NA
J: TRBJ2-1
length: 12
DNA: TGCAGTGCTAGAGACAGGGTATCTGAGCAGTTCTTC
CDR3: CSARDRVSEQFF

D: NA
V: TRBV5-1
size: NA
J: TRBJ2-3
length: 14
DNA: TGCGCCAGCTGGGGGATAGGTGGCACAGATACGCAGTATTTT
CDR3: CASWGIGGTDTQYF

D: NA
V: TRBV7-9
size: NA
J: TRBJ1-1
length: 14
DNA: TGTGCCAGCAGCCCTTCAACAGGGTGGCCTGAAGCTTTCTTT
CDR3: CASSPSTGWPEAFF

D: TRBD2
V: TRBV20-1
size: NA
J: TRBJ2-7
length: 20
DNA: TGCAGTGCTAGAGATTTATTCGTAGAGCTTTCCGGGACTAGTAAGAGCGAGCAGTACTTC
CDR3: CSARDLFVELSGTSKSEQYF

D: TRBD1
V: TRBV5-1
size: few
J: TRBJ2-7
length: 16
DNA: TGCGCCAGCAGCTTGGCCATGGGGACAGCCACCTACGAGCAGTACTTC
CDR3: CASSLAMGTATYEQYF

D: TRBD1
V: TRBV12-3/TRBV12-4
size: many
J: TRBJ1-2
length: 13
DNA: TGTGCCAGCACCACGGGGACAGAATATGGCTACACCTTC
CDR3: CASTTGTEYGYTF

D: TRBD2
V: TRBV29-1
size: many
J: TRBJ2-1
length: 20
DNA: TGCAGCGCTCTAGGGGGGCCTGGGACTAGCGGGAAGTACTCCTACAATGAGCAGTTCTTC
CDR3: CSALGGPGTSGKYSYNEQFF

D: NA
V: TRBV27
size: few
J: TRBJ2-7
length: 13
DNA: TGTGCCAGCAAAACAGGGGCGGGATACGAGCAGTACTTC
CDR3: CASKTGAGYEQYF

D: NA
V: TRBV20-1
size: NA
J: TRBJ2-3
length: 15
DNA: TGCAGTGCTAGAGATAAAGGCGCTAGCACAGATACGCAGTATTTT
CDR3: CSARDKGASTDTQYF

D: NA
V: TRBV10-3
size: few
J: TRBJ2-3
length: 12
DNA: TGTGCCATCTCGACCAGCACAGATACGCAGTATTTT
CDR3: CAISTSTDTQYF

D: TRBD2
V: TRBV20-1
size: few
J: TRBJ2-1
length: 16
DNA: TGCAGTGCTAGAGCTAGCGGGAGGGCCTGGGTTCATGAGCAGTTCTTC
CDR3: CSARASGRAWVHEQFF

D: NA
V: TRBV10-1
size: few
J: TRBJ2-3
length: 16
DNA: TGCGCCAGCAGTGAGTCGAAAGCGTTCACCCCAGATACGCAGTATTTT
CDR3: CASSESKAFTPDTQYF

D: NA
V: TRBV6-4
size: few
J: TRBJ2-7
length: 15
DNA: TGTGCCAGCACCGCCATTGAACAAATAACCTACGAGCAGTACTTC
CDR3: CASTAIEQITYEQYF

D: TRBD1
V: TRBV25-1
size: few
J: TRBJ2-1
length: 15
DNA: TGTGCCAGCAGTTCAACCGGGACAGTCTTCAATGAGCAGTTCTTC
CDR3: CASSSTGTVFNEQFF

D: TRBD2
V: TRBV6-6
size: NA
J: TRBJ2-4
length: 14
DNA: TGTGCCAGCAGTCAAAGCGGGGTAGGGAACATTCAGTACTTC
CDR3: CASSQSGVGNIQYF